The T cell receptor beta chain under discussion was sequenced for a study of blood T cell repertoires in COVID-19. At the level of the study: Samples taken during acute and convalescent COVID-19 were collected in the United States, Italy and Spain.

The method was immunoSEQ multiplex PCR; TCRdb's version includes in-frame clones alone and lacks a portion of them. Among a few hundred thousand clones, 86% were seen once, and the ten largest hold approximately 4.8%. This clonotype originated in a woman aged 25 to 45 who had been exposed to COVID-19. Sample: PBMCs or T cells enriched from blood (not recorded which).

The CDR3 coding sequence is TGCGCCAGCAGCCTGGGGACAGGGATGATCGATGGCTACACCTTC. Residues: CASSLGTGMIDGYTF. This chain uses TRBV4-1 with TRBJ1-2, with 9 positions matching TRBD1. CDR1 MGHRA and CDR2 YSYEKL come from the germline V gene. V gave up 4 bases and J gave up 6 bases; unmatched junction bases: 9. The CDR3 covers 15 residues.